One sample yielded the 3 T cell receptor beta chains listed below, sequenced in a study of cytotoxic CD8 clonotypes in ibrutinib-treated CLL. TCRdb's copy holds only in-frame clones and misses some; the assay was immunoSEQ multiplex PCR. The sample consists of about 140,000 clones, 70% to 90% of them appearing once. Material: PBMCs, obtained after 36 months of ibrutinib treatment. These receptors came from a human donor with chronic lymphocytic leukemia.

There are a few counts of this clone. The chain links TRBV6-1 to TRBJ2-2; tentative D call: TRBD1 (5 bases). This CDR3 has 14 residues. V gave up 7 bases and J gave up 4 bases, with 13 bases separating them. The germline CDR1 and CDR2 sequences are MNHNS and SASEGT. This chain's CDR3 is CASMVRAGTGELFF. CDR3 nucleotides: TGTGCCAGCATGGTCAGGGCTGGCACCGGGGAGCTGTTTTTT.

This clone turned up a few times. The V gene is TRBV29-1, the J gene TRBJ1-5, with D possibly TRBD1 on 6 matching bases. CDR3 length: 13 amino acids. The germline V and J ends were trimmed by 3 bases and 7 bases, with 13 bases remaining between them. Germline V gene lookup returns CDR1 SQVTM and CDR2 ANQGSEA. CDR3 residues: CSVEGARGQPQHF. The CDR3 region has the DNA TGCAGCGTTGAGGGGGCTCGCGGGCAGCCCCAGCATTTT. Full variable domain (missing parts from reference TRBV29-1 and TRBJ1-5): SAVISQKPSRDICQRGTSLTIQCQVDSQVTMMFWYRQQPGQSLTLIATANQGSEATYESGFVIDKFPISRPNLTFSTLTVSNMSPEDSSIYLCSVEGARGQPQHFGDGTRLSIL.

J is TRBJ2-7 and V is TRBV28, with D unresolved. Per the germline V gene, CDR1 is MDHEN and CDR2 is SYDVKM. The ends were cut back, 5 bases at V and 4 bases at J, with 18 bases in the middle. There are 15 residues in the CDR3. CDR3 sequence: CASSPHLPSWYEQYF. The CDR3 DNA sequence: TGTGCCAGCAGTCCTCACCTCCCAAGCTGGTACGAGCAGTACTTC.